Only a few counts were recorded for the clone carrying this T cell receptor beta chain. Together with a sample-barcoded 5' primer, a J-beta primer mix was included in a second PCR lasting roughly 6 to 12 cycles. Using its own MiXCR run on the 5' RACE reads, TCRdb lists one record per CDR3 protein. The table has some 710,000 distinct CDR3 sequences, 35% to 50% seen once. The V gene's germline CDR1 is SGHDT and CDR2 YYEEEE. V was pared by 4 bases and J by 3 bases, with 18 bases between. CDR3 length equals 16 residues. This record comes from a study of blood T cells in healthy people across ages. The chain combines TRBV5-6 with TRBJ2-3, with D perhaps assigned TRBD1 or TRBD2 (6 bases each). The sequencing input was blood. The sequence derives from a man older than 75 in good health. CDR3 DNA: TGTGCCAGCAGCGGGGAGACGGGGGCGGTGACAGATACGCAGTATTTT. Translation: CASSGETGAVTDTQYF.